These 2 T cell receptor beta chains share one sample of origin, sequenced in a study of Ad26.COV2.S vaccination and SARS-CoV-2 variants. As for treatment: about 20 received Ad26.COV2.S at low or high dose, single or two shots; about 5 received placebo; per-sample allocation not given. Vaccine and placebo recipients were sampled on day 63 after the first injection. Assay: immunoSEQ multiplex PCR; the TCRdb copy retains only in-frame clones and omits some. Of a few hundred thousand clones listed, approximately 87% are singletons. This specimen was peripheral blood, taken in a trial of Ad26.COV2.S vaccine versus placebo. The receptor source for this set is a person aged 18-65 years who received the Ad26.COV2.S COVID-19 vaccine or a placebo.

The genes are TRBV7-9 and TRBJ1-6; no reliable D call. This CDR3 region has 11 residues. Germline CDR1 SEHNR, CDR2 FQNEAQ (reference sequence). Between the trimmed V and J ends, which lost 7 bases and 7 bases, there was a span of 5 bases. As DNA, the CDR3 is TGTGCCAGCACAACCAATTCACCCCTCCACTTT. As protein: CASTTNSPLHF.

J is TRBJ1-1 and V is TRBV5-8; D ambiguous. The CDR3 runs to 12 residues. Germline-derived CDR1 and CDR2 are SGHTS and YDEGEE. V was clipped by 0 bases and J by 7 bases, with 7 bases between them. The DNA of the CDR3 is TGTGCCAGCAGCTTGGCGGGTCGTGAAGCTTTCTTT. This codes for CASSLAGREAFF.